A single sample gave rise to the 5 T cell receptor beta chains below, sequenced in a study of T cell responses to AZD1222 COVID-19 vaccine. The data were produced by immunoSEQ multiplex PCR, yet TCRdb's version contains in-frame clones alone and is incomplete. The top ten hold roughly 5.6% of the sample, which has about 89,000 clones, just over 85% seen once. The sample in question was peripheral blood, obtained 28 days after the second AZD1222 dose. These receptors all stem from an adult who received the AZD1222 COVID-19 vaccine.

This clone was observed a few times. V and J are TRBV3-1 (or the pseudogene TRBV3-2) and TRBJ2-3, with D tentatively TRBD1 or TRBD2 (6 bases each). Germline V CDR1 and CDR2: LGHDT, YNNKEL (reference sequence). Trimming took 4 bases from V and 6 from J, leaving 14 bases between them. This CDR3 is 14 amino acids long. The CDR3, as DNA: TGTGCCAGCAGCCGCGGGACAACCGGGGATACGCAGTATTTT. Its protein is CASSRGTTGDTQYF.

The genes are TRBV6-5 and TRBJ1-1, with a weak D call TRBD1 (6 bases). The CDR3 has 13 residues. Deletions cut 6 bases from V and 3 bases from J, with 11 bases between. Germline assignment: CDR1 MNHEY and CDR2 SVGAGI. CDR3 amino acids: CASRTGSDTEAFF. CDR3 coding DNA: TGTGCCAGCAGAACAGGGTCAGACACTGAAGCTTTCTTT.

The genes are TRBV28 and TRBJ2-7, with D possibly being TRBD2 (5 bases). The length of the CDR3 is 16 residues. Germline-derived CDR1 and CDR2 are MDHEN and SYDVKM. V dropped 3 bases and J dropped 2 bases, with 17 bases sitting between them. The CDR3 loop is CASSFPNGLSTYEQYF. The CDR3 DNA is TGTGCCAGCAGTTTCCCCAACGGACTCTCTACCTACGAGCAGTACTTC.

CDR3 amino acids: CAISDSDRAPSGNTIYF. CDR3 coding DNA: TGTGCCATCAGTGACTCCGACAGGGCCCCCTCTGGAAACACCATATATTTT. The chain joins TRBV10-3 to TRBJ1-3; TRBD1 matches 7 bases. The CDR3 spans 17 residues. Losses at the gene ends were 3 bases for V and 0 bases for J; bases not matched to a gene: 8. Germline CDR1 is ENHRY and CDR2 is SYGVKD.

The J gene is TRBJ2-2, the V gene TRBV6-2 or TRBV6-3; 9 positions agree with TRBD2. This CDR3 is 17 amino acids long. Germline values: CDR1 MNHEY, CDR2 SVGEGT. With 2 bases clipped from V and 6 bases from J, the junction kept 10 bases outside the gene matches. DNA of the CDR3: TGTGCCAGCAGTTACGGGGCGGGAGGGCTTAGAGCCGGGGAGCTGTTTTTT. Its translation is CASSYGAGGLRAGELFF.